Listed below are T cell receptor beta chains from one sample, sequenced in a study of technical replicates of blood from a few donors. Sequenced by immunoSEQ multiplex PCR; TCRdb stores in-frame clones only, minus some. The sample records over 50,000 clones, around 87% being singletons. Sequencing used PBMCs. Every receptor here comes from a human donor in good health. Some clones in this sample may be carry-over from other donors' samples. The CDR3 runs from the conserved cysteine through the conserved F or W. A D gene is named only where the DNA matches it firmly. Size tells how often a clone was seen (once, few, many) or the class of an expanded clone, and some rows leave it out.

CDR3 length	V gene	clone size	J gene	D gene	CDR3 DNA	CDR3 protein
17	TRBV9	-	TRBJ2-3	-	TGTGCCAGCAGCGGTTTTCCCCGAGAGTCCCCCCCAGATACGCAGTATTTT	CASSGFPRESPPDTQYF
16	TRBV21-1	-	TRBJ1-5	-	TGTGCCAGCAGCATGGCCGGGACAGAGCCCAATCAGCCCCAGCATTTT	CASSMAGTEPNQPQHF
14	TRBV30	-	TRBJ2-5	TRBD1	TGTGCCTGGAGGCCGGGACAGGGAGGAGAGACCCAGTACTTC	CAWRPGQGGETQYF
14	TRBV2	-	TRBJ1-4	-	TGTGCCAGCAGCTGGCAGGGCAATAATGAAAAACTGTTTTTT	CASSWQGNNEKLFF
14	TRBV7-2	-	TRBJ2-7	-	TGTGCCAGCAGCGAGTATGACGGGGGATACGAGCAGTACTTC	CASSEYDGGYEQYF
13	TRBV30	-	TRBJ2-7	TRBD1	TGTGCCCGTAGGGACAGGGGATTCTACGAGCAGTACTTC	CARRDRGFYEQYF
14	TRBV5-1	-	TRBJ1-2	-	TGCGCCAGCAGCTGGGGGGGAAGACCATATGGCTACACCTTC	CASSWGGRPYGYTF
14	TRBV25-1	-	TRBJ1-6	-	TGTGCCAGCAGCACCGGGACAAATAATTCACCCCTCCACTTT	CASSTGTNNSPLHF
14	TRBV2	-	TRBJ2-7	-	TGTGCCAGCCGACTGGCGTTTGCCTCCTACGAGCAGTACTTC	CASRLAFASYEQYF
12	TRBV6-1	-	TRBJ1-1	-	TGTGCCAGCACCGGGATTGACACTGAAGCTTTCTTT	CASTGIDTEAFF
14	TRBV11-1	-	TRBJ2-7	TRBD1	TGTGCCAGCAGCTTAAGACAGGGGGCTCACGAGCAGTACTTC	CASSLRQGAHEQYF
17	TRBV5-1	-	TRBJ1-2	-	TGCGCCAGCAGGAACCGGTTATCGGTCAAAACCATCTATGGCTACACCTTC	CASRNRLSVKTIYGYTF
16	TRBV19	-	TRBJ2-3	TRBD2	TGTGCCAGTAGTGCCCGGACTAGCGGGCCCACAGATACGCAGTATTTT	CASSARTSGPTDTQYF
17	TRBV14	once	TRBJ1-1	-	TGTGCCAGCAGCCGGGGGGGAGGTTGGGTAAAGGACACTGAAGCTTTCTTT	CASSRGGGWVKDTEAFF
16	TRBV11-1	once	TRBJ2-5	TRBD1	TGTGCCAGCAGCTTAGCCGGGACAGGGGAACGGAAGACCCAGTACTTC	CASSLAGTGERKTQYF
14	TRBV7-9	-	TRBJ1-1	-	TGTGCCAGCAGCTTAGTGCAGGGAAACACTGAAGCTTTCTTT	CASSLVQGNTEAFF
17	TRBV27	-	TRBJ2-3	TRBD2	TGTGCCAGCAGTTTCACTAGCGGGGGGCTGGGCACAGATACGCAGTATTTT	CASSFTSGGLGTDTQYF
16	TRBV9	-	TRBJ2-2	TRBD2	TGTGCCAGCAGCGTAGCAGGCGGGACTACTACCGGGGAGCTGTTTTTT	CASSVAGGTTTGELFF
20	TRBV9	-	TRBJ2-1	TRBD2	TGTGCCAGCAGCGTAGTGGAAGGAGGGACTATCAAATCCCCCTACAATGAGCAGTTCTTC	CASSVVEGGTIKSPYNEQFF
18	TRBV25-1	-	TRBJ1-1	-	TGTGCCAGCAGTGCCCGACCTGCCCTGGTGGGGGCGAGGACTGAAGCTTTCTTT	CASSARPALVGARTEAFF
15	TRBV6-6	-	TRBJ2-7	TRBD1	TGTGCCAGCAGTTACTCCGGGACAGACACTTACGAGCAGTACTTC	CASSYSGTDTYEQYF
13	TRBV2	-	TRBJ1-6	-	TGTGCCAGCAGTGGCGACTATAATTCACCCCTCCACTTT	CASSGDYNSPLHF
15	TRBV15	-	TRBJ2-1	TRBD2	TGTGCCACCAGCAGAGTTAGCGGGGGGCACAATGAGCAGTTCTTC	CATSRVSGGHNEQFF
14	TRBV6-5	-	TRBJ1-6	TRBD1	TGTGCCAGCAGTTACGAGGGACAGCGAGAACCCCTCCACTTT	CASSYEGQREPLHF
12	TRBV30	-	TRBJ2-7	-	TGTGCCTGCGGGACCTCGGGAGAAGGTTGGTACTTC	CACGTSGEGWYF
15	TRBV12-1	-	TRBJ1-3	-	TGTGCCAGCAGACCCAGGGGATTCTCTGGAAACACCATATATTTT	CASRPRGFSGNTIYF
18	TRBV4-3	once	TRBJ2-5	TRBD2	TGCGCCAGCAGCCAAGATCGGGGGCTAGCGGGGTACCAAGAGACCCAGTACTTC	CASSQDRGLAGYQETQYF
15	TRBV7-9	medium-sized	TRBJ1-6	-	TGTGCCAGCAGCTCCGCAGGGGAATTTAATTCACCCCTCCACTTT	CASSSAGEFNSPLHF
17	TRBV4-3	-	TRBJ2-2	TRBD2	TGCGCCAGCAGCCGGGGGGCAGCGGGAGGCAACACCGGGGAGCTGTTTTTT	CASSRGAAGGNTGELFF
15	TRBV7-8	-	TRBJ2-7	-	TGTGCCAGCAGCCTAGACTGGTTTAGCTCCTACGAGCAGTACTTC	CASSLDWFSSYEQYF
16	TRBV7-9	-	TRBJ2-1	-	TGTGCCAGCAGCTTACTCCGCCCTCAGTCCTACAATGAGCAGTTCTTC	CASSLLRPQSYNEQFF
15	TRBV19	-	TRBJ2-7	-	TGTGCCAGTAGTATGACAGTCCATTCCTCCTACGAGCAGTACTTC	CASSMTVHSSYEQYF
15	TRBV5-4	-	TRBJ2-1	TRBD2	TGTGCCAGCAGCTTGGTTGCGGGAGTAGGAAGTGAGCAGTTCTTC	CASSLVAGVGSEQFF
11	TRBV20-1	-	TRBJ1-1	-	TGCAGTGCTAGTAGGGGCACTGAAGCTTTCTTT	CSASRGTEAFF
13	TRBV7-2	-	TRBJ1-1	-	TGTGCCAGCAGCCAAGGGCAGGGCGGTGAAGCTTTCTTT	CASSQGQGGEAFF
19	TRBV19	once	TRBJ2-1	TRBD2	TGTGCCAGTAGTATAGAGGGAGCGGGGGGGCCGAGCGCCTACAATGAGCAGTTCTTC	CASSIEGAGGPSAYNEQFF
18	TRBV4-1	-	TRBJ2-1	TRBD2	TGCGCCAGCAGCCAAGATTGGCAGCGGGATTACTCCTACAATGAGCAGTTCTTC	CASSQDWQRDYSYNEQFF
15	TRBV5-3	-	TRBJ2-1	-	TGTGCCAGAAGAGGGTCCGAGGCAGGGTTTCATGAGCAGTTCTTC	CARRGSEAGFHEQFF
15	TRBV21-1	once	TRBJ1-2	-	TGTGCCAGCAGCTGCGGGGGGCAGGGGCGGTATGGCTACACCTTC	CASSCGGQGRYGYTF
12	TRBV29-1	-	TRBJ1-1	-	TGCAGCGCCCTGACAGGGAACACTGAAGCTTTCTTT	CSALTGNTEAFF
13	TRBV4-1	-	TRBJ1-1	-	TGCGCCAGCAGCCAAGCAGGGGCCACTGAAGCTTTCTTT	CASSQAGATEAFF
14	TRBV18	-	TRBJ1-1	-	TGTGCCAGCTCACCAAACAGGGCGAACACTGAAGCTTTCTTT	CASSPNRANTEAFF
15	TRBV10-3	once	TRBJ2-7	-	TGTGCCATCACTGCCGGGGGTACCTTTGGCTACGAGCAGTACTTC	CAITAGGTFGYEQYF
14	TRBV6-1	-	TRBJ2-1	TRBD2	TGTGCCAGCAGCCCAGCGGGAGGGTCAAGCGAGCAGTTCTTC	CASSPAGGSSEQFF
15	TRBV5-5	-	TRBJ2-3	-	TGTGCCAGCAGCCCCGGACTTGGATTGTCAGATACGCAGTATTTT	CASSPGLGLSDTQYF
16	TRBV4-3	few	TRBJ2-1	TRBD2	TGCGCCAGCAGCCAAGAAGGACTAGCGGGGGACACTGAGCAGTTCTTC	CASSQEGLAGDTEQFF
12	TRBV30	-	TRBJ2-7	-	TGTGCCTGGACCGAGGCCGGGGGAGAGCAGTACTTC	CAWTEAGGEQYF
15	TRBV9	-	TRBJ2-2	-	TGTGCCAGGGTTGGAACGGGGGTTAGAGTCGGGGAGCTGTTTTTT	CARVGTGVRVGELFF
12	TRBV5-4	once	TRBJ1-1	-	TGTGCCAGCAGCTCTAGAAGCACTGAAGCTTTCTTT	CASSSRSTEAFF
16	TRBV5-4	-	TRBJ1-6	-	TGTGCCAGCAGCTTGGCCTACGGGGGGAGAAATTCACCCCTCCACTTT	CASSLAYGGRNSPLHF
13	TRBV19	-	TRBJ1-2	-	TGTGCCAGTAGGATGGCGGGGAACTATGGCTACACCTTC	CASRMAGNYGYTF
15	TRBV19	once	TRBJ1-4	TRBD1	TGTGCCAGTAGTTTCTGGACAGGGACGGATGAAAAACTGTTTTTT	CASSFWTGTDEKLFF
14	TRBV7-3	-	TRBJ2-1	TRBD2	TGTGCCAGCAGCCGGACTAGCGGGATGAATGAGCAGTTCTTC	CASSRTSGMNEQFF
15	TRBV7-2	-	TRBJ1-1	TRBD1	TGTGCCAGCAGCTTGACAGGGGGATTCGGCACTGAAGCTTTCTTT	CASSLTGGFGTEAFF
16	TRBV29-1	once	TRBJ1-2	TRBD1	TGCAGCGTTGAAGGACAGGGGTTAGAGGGGGGCTATGGCTACACCTTC	CSVEGQGLEGGYGYTF
10	TRBV30	once	TRBJ2-7	-	TGTGCCGCATTAGGGGGAGAGCAGTACTTC	CAALGGEQYF
16	TRBV9	-	TRBJ2-5	-	TGTGCCAGCAGCGCTCCGCGGGACTCTTTGCGGGAGACCCAGTACTTC	CASSAPRDSLRETQYF